The rows below give T cell receptor beta chains drawn from one sample of a study of beta chain features in type 1 diabetes. Assay used: immunoSEQ multiplex PCR; TCRdb lists only in-frame clones, some missing. The data show roughly 180,000 clones, about 7.8% seen once. Sequenced material: central memory CD4+ T cells from blood. The receptors here all came from a woman aged 40-49 years with type 1 diabetes. Each CDR3 is given with its conserved first and last residue. The D gene is left open where the match is weak. Rows may omit the clone size; those that give it use once, few, many or a size class.

. | TRBJ2-1 | TRBD2 | TRBV9 | TGTGCCAGCACCGCAAGCGGGAGGGGTTACAATGAGCAGTTCTTC | CASTASGRGYNEQFF
. | TRBJ1-2 | TRBD1 | TRBV30 | TGTGCCTTCGGACAGGGGCGCTCGAGCTACACCTTC | CAFGQGRSSYTF
many | TRBJ1-2 | . | TRBV4-3 | TGCGCCAGCAGCCAAGAATATAAGCACGGCTACACCTTC | CASSQEYKHGYTF
few | TRBJ2-7 | TRBD1 | TRBV30 | TGTGCCTGGAGAACCGGGACAGGGGGCGCGGGGCAGTACTTC | CAWRTGTGGAGQYF
few | TRBJ2-1 | TRBD2 | TRBV7-2 | TGTGCCAGCACGGACCGGGCGGGAGCTGACGATGAGCAGTTCTTC | CASTDRAGADDEQFF
. | TRBJ1-1 | . | TRBV9 | TGTGCCAGCAGCATGAGCGGGCAGGATCCATGGGACACTGAAGCTTTCTTT | CASSMSGQDPWDTEAFF
. | TRBJ1-2 | . | TRBV4-3 | TGCGCCAGCAGCCAAGAGTTGGGCAGGCTGTATGGCTACACCTTC | CASSQELGRLYGYTF
few | TRBJ2-1 | . | TRBV28 | TGTGCCAGCAGTTTACGTGGCCGGGAGAAGTTCTTC | CASSLRGREKFF
few | TRBJ1-2 | . | TRBV9 | TGTGCCAGCAGCCAAGATGAACAGGGACGGGGCTACACCTTC | CASSQDEQGRGYTF
few | TRBJ2-1 | TRBD2 | TRBV28 | TGTGCCAGCAGTTTTTCCGGCGGGAGGTCTGGTAGGAATGAGCAGTTCTTC | CASSFSGGRSGRNEQFF
. | TRBJ2-5 | . | TRBV5-6 | TGTGCCAGCAGCTTGGATAGGCCCCCGGGAGAGACCCAGTACTTC | CASSLDRPPGETQYF
many | TRBJ2-7 | TRBD1 | TRBV4-2 | TGTGCCAGCAGCCGAGGACAGGAAGCCTACGAGCAGTACTTC | CASSRGQEAYEQYF
many | TRBJ1-5 | . | TRBV7-2 | TGTGCCAGCAGCCCTAGGTCGGATCAGCCCCAGCATTTT | CASSPRSDQPQHF
. | TRBJ1-5 | . | TRBV28 | TGTGCCAGCAGTGCATCACAGGTCTCCCAGGTGGCCCAGCATTTT | CASSASQVSQVAQHF
few | TRBJ1-1 | . | TRBV4-3 | TGCGCCAGCAGCCAAGAAGCTAGGGGGAATGCTTTCTTT | CASSQEARGNAFF
few | TRBJ2-1 | TRBD1 | TRBV6-5 | TGTGCCAGCAGTTTAACGGGACAGCCTAACAATGAGCAGTTCTTC | CASSLTGQPNNEQFF
few | TRBJ2-7 | . | TRBV6-1 | TGTGCCAGCAGTCGTCCCGGAATGGGCGAGCAGTACTTC | CASSRPGMGEQYF
few | TRBJ1-3 | . | TRBV4-2 | TGTGCCAGCAGCCCCGACAACGACTCTGGAAACACCATATATTTT | CASSPDNDSGNTIYF
. | TRBJ2-7 | TRBD1 | TRBV28 | TGTGCCAGCAGTTTACGGGCAGGGGGCATCTACGAGCAGTACTTC | CASSLRAGGIYEQYF
. | TRBJ1-3 | TRBD1 | TRBV18 | TGTGCCAGCTCACCACGACAGGGGGCTTCTGGAAACACCATATATTTT | CASSPRQGASGNTIYF
few | TRBJ2-5 | . | TRBV5-6 | TGTGCCAGCAGCTACGCACAGGGTCGGGAGACCCAGTACTTC | CASSYAQGRETQYF
few | TRBJ2-1 | . | TRBV19 | TGTGCCAGTAGTATGGCATTCGACTCCTACAATGAGCAGTTCTTC | CASSMAFDSYNEQFF
many | TRBJ2-6 | . | TRBV4-3 | TGCGCCAGCAGCCAAGACGTCGCAGGGTTAACTGGGGCCAACGTCCTGACTTTC | CASSQDVAGLTGANVLTF
. | TRBJ1-4 | TRBD1 | TRBV5-4 | TGTGCCAGCAGCGCGGACAGGGGAACTAATGAAAAACTGTTTTTT | CASSADRGTNEKLFF
. | TRBJ2-5 | TRBD2 | TRBV7-2 | TGTGCCAGCGGTTCTAGCGGGCAAGAGACCCAGTACTTC | CASGSSGQETQYF
. | TRBJ1-1 | . | TRBV7-7 | TGTGCCAGCAGCTATCGGTTAGACACTGAAGCTTTCTTT | CASSYRLDTEAFF
. | TRBJ1-2 | . | TRBV6-1 | TGTGCCAGCAGTTCCTTGGACAGCTATGGCTACACCTTC | CASSSLDSYGYTF
. | TRBJ1-2 | . | TRBV7-9 | TGTGCCAGCAGCTTAGCGCAGGGCTTCTATGGCTACACCTTC | CASSLAQGFYGYTF
few | TRBJ1-2 | TRBD1 | TRBV29-1 | TGCAGCGTTCGCATAACAGGGGTTTCTGGCTACACCTTC | CSVRITGVSGYTF
. | TRBJ1-1 | . | TRBV27 | TGTGCCAGCTGCGAGAGTTTTGCCGTGAACACTGAAGCTTTCTTT | CASCESFAVNTEAFF
. | TRBJ2-7 | TRBD2 | TRBV4-1 | TGCGCCAGCAGCCCAGGGAGGGTTCAAAGGGAGCAGTACTTC | CASSPGRVQREQYF
few | TRBJ2-7 | . | TRBV5-1 | TGCGCCAGCAGCTTGGATGGAGGGGGGGCCTACGAGCAGTACTTC | CASSLDGGGAYEQYF
few | TRBJ2-1 | TRBD2 | TRBV5-4 | TGTGCCAGCAGCTTAGCGGGAGGGGACGATGAGCAGTTCTTC | CASSLAGGDDEQFF
. | TRBJ1-3 | . | TRBV21-1 | TGTGCCAGCAGCAGCGGGACAGGCCACTCTGGAAACACCATATATTTT | CASSSGTGHSGNTIYF
few | TRBJ1-1 | . | TRBV29-1 | TGCAGCGTTGGGGAGGGAGGGTTTAGCACTGAAGCTTTCTTT | CSVGEGGFSTEAFF
. | TRBJ2-7 | TRBD1 | TRBV30 | TGTGCCTGGGGGGGACAGGGAGCCGAGCAGTACTTC | CAWGGQGAEQYF
few | TRBJ1-1 | TRBD1 | TRBV7-9 | TGTGCCAGCAGCTTCCGAGGGGGCGGCACTGAAGCTTTCTTT | CASSFRGGGTEAFF
. | TRBJ2-7 | TRBD2 | TRBV5-1 | TGCGCCAGCAGCTTGGCGGGGGGCGAGCAGTACTTC | CASSLAGGEQYF
. | TRBJ2-3 | TRBD1 | TRBV9 | TGTGCCAGCAGCGCTCCTACAGGGGGCGGAGATACGCAGTATTTT | CASSAPTGGGDTQYF
. | TRBJ2-7 | TRBD1 | TRBV18 | TGTGCCAGCTCACCGGTTGGACAGGGGACATACGAGCAGTACTTC | CASSPVGQGTYEQYF